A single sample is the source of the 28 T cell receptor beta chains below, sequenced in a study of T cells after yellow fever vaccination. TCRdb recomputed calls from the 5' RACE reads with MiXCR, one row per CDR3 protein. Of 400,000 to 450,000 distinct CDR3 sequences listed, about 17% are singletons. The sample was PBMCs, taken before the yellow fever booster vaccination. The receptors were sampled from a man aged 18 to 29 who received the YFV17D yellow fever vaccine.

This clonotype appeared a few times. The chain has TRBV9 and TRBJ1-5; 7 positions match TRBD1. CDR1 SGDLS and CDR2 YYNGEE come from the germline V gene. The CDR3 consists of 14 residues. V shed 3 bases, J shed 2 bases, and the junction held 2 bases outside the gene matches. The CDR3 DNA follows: TGTGCCAGCAGCGATGGACAGGGCAATCAGCCCCAGCATTTT. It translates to CASSDGQGNQPQHF.

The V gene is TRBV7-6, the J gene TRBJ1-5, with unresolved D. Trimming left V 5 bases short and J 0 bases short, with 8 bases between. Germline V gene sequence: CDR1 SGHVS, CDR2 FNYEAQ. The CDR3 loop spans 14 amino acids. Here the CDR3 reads CASSPQNSNQPQHF. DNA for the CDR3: TGTGCCAGCAGCCCACAGAATAGCAATCAGCCCCAGCATTTT.

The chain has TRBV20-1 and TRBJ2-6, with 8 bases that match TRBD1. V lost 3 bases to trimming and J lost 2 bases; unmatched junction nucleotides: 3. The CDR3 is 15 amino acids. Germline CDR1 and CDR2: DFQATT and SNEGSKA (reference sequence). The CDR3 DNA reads TGCAGTGCTAGCGTGGACAGGGCTGGGGCCAACGTCCTGACTTTC. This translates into CSASVDRAGANVLTF.

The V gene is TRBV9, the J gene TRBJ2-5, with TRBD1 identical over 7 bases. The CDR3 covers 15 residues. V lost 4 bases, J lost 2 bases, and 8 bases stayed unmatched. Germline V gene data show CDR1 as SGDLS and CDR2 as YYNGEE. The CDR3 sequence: CASSTRQGPQETQYF. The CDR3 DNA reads TGTGCCAGCAGCACCCGACAGGGCCCTCAAGAGACCCAGTACTTC.

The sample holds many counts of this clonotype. The CDR3 DNA sequence: TGTGCCAGCAGTGAAATGGCGGGGAACGAGCAGTTCTTC. This codes for CASSEMAGNEQFF. The chain employs TRBV6-1 and TRBJ2-1; D is possibly TRBD2 (6 bases). This CDR3 region has 13 residues. Germline loops: CDR1 MNHNS, CDR2 SASEGT. V gave up 2 bases and J gave up 10 bases, with 12 bases separating them.

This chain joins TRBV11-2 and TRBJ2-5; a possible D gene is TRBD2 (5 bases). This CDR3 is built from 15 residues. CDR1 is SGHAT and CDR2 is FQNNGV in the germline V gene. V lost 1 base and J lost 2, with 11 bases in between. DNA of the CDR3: TGTGCCAGCAGCTTAGGCCCCCGGGAACAAGAGACCCAGTACTTC. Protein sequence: CASSLGPREQETQYF. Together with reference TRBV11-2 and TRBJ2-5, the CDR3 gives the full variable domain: EAGVAQSPRYKIIEKRQSVAFWCNPISGHATLYWYQQILGQGPKLLIQFQNNGVVDDSQLPKDRFSAERLKGVDSTLKIQPAKLEDSAVYLCASSLGPREQETQYFGPGTRLLVL.

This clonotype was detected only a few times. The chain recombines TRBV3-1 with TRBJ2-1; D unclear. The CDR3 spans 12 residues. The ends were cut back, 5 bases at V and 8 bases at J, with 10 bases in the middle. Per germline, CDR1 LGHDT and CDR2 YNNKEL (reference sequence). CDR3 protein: CASSSVGDEQFF. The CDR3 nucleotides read TGTGCCAGCAGCTCCGTGGGCGATGAGCAGTTCTTC.

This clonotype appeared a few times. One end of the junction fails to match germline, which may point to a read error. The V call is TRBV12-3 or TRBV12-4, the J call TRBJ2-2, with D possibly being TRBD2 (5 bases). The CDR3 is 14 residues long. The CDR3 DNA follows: TGTGCCGGACGCCCCCGGGAAAACACCGGGGAGCTTTTTTTT. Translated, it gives CAGRPRENTGELFF.

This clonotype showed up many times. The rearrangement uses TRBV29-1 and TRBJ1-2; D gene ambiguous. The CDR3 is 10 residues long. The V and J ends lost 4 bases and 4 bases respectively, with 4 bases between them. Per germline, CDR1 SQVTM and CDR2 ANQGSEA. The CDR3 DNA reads TGCAGCGTTGGGGTCTATGGCTACACCTTC. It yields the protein CSVGVYGYTF.

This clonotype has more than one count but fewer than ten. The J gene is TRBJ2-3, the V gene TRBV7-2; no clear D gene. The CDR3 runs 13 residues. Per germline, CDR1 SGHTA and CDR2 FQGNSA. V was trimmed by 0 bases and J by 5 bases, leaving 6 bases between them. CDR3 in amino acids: CASSLAIKDTQYF. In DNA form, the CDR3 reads TGTGCCAGCAGCTTAGCCATCAAAGATACGCAGTATTTT.

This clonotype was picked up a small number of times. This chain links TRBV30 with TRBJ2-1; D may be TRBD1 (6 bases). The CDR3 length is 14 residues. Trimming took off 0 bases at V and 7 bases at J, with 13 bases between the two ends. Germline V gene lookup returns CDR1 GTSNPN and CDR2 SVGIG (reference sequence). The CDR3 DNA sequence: TGTGCCTGGAGTGTACAGGGTTCAATAAATGAGCAGTTCTTC. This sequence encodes CAWSVQGSINEQFF.

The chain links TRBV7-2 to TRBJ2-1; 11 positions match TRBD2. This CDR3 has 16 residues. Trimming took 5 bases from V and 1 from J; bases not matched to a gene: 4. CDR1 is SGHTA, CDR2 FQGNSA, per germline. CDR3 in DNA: TGTGCCAGCAGCGACCTAGCGGGGGGTTCCTACAATGAGCAGTTCTTC. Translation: CASSDLAGGSYNEQFF.

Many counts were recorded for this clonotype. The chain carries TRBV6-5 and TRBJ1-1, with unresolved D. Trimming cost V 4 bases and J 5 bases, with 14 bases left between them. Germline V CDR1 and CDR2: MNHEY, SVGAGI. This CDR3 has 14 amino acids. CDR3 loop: CASSLGPIRTEAFF. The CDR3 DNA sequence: TGTGCCAGCAGTTTAGGCCCGATTAGGACTGAAGCTTTCTTT.

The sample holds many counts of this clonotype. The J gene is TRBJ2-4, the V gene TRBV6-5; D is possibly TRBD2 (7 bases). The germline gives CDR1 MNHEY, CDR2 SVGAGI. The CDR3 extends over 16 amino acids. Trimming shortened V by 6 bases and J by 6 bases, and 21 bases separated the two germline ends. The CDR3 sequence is CASSPVGGRWGNIQYF. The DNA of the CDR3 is TGTGCCAGCAGCCCGGTGGGGGGGCGATGGGGAAACATTCAGTACTTC.

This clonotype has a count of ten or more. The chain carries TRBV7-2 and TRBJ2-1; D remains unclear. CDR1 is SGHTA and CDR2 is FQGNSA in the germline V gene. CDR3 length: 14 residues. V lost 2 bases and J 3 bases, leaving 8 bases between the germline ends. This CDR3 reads CASSLWTDYNEQFF. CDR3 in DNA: TGTGCCAGCAGCTTATGGACGGACTACAATGAGCAGTTCTTC.

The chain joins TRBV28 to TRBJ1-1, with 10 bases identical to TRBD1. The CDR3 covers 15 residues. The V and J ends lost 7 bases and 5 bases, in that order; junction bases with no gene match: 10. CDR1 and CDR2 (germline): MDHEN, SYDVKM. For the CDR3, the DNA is TGTGCCAGCACCCCCGGGGACAGGGGTTGGACTGAAGCTTTCTTT. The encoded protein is CASTPGDRGWTEAFF.

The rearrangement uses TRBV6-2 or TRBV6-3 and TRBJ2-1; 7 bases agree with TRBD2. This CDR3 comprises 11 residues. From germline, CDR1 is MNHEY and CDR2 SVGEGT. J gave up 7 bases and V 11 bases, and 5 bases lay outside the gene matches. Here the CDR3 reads CAARRGNEQFF. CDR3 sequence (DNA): TGTGCCGCAAGGCGGGGGAATGAGCAGTTCTTC.

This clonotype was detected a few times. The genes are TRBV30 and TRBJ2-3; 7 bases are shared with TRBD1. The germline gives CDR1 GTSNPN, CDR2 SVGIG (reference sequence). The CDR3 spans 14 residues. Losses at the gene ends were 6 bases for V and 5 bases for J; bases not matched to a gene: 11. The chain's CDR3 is CACPRGLSGDTQYF. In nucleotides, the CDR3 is TGTGCCTGCCCGAGGGGGCTTAGTGGAGATACGCAGTATTTT.

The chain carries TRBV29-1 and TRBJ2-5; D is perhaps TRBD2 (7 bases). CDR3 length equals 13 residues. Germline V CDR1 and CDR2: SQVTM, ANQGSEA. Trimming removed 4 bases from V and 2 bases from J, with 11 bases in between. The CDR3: CSVAGGFQETQYF. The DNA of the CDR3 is TGCAGCGTTGCGGGGGGCTTTCAAGAGACCCAGTACTTC.

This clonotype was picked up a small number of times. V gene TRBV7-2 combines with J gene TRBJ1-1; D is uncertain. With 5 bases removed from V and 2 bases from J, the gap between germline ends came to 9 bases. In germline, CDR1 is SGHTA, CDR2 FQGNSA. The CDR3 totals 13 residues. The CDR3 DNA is TGTGCCAGCAGCCCGAAACAAAACACTGAAGCTTTCTTT. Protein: CASSPKQNTEAFF.

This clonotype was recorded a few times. The CDR3 reads CASSTSYRVGTQYF. CDR3 nucleotides: TGTGCCAGCAGCACCTCTTACAGGGTGGGGACCCAGTACTTC. This sequence joins TRBV7-2 and TRBJ2-5, with D possibly TRBD1 on 6 matching bases. Germline V lookup: CDR1 SGHTA, CDR2 FQGNSA. Trimming stripped 5 bases from V and 7 bases from J, with 17 bases between. This CDR3 region has 14 residues.

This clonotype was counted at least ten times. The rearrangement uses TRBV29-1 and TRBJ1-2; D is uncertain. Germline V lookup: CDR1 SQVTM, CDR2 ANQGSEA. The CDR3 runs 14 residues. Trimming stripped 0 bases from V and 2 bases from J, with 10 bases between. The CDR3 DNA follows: TGCAGCGTTGAAGAAGGCGGTGCCAACTATGGCTACACCTTC. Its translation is CSVEEGGANYGYTF.

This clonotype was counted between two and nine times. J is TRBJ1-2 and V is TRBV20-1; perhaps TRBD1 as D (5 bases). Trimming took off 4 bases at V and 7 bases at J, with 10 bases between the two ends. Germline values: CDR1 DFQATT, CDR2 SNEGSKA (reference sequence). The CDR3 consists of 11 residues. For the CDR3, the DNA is TGCAGTGCTACGGGAAGGGGTGGCTACACCTTC. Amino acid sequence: CSATGRGGYTF.

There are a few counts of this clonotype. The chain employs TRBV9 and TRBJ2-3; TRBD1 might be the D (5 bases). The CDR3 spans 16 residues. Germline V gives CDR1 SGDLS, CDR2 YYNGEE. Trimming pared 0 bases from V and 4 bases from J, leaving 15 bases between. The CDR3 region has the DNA TGTGCCAGCAGCGTAGGCGGACACCCGGTGGCAGATACGCAGTATTTT. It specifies CASSVGGHPVADTQYF.

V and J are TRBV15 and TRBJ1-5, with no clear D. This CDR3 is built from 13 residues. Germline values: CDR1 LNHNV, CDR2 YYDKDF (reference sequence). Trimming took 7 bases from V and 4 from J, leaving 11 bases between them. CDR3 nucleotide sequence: TGTGCCACCACCACGGGGATTAATCAGCCCCAGCATTTT. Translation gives CATTTGINQPQHF.

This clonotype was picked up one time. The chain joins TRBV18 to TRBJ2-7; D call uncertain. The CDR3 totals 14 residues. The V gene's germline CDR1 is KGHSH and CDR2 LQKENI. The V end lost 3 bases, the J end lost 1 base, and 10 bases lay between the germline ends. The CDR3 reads CASSPEQMSYEQYF. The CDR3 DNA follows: TGTGCCAGCTCACCGGAGCAGATGTCCTACGAGCAGTACTTC. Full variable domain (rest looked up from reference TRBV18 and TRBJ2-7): NAGVMQNPRHLVRRRGQEARLRCSPMKGHSHVYWYRQLPEEGLKFMVYLQKENIIDESGMPKERFSAEFPKEGPSILRIQQVVRGDSAAYFCASSPEQMSYEQYFGPGTRLTVT.

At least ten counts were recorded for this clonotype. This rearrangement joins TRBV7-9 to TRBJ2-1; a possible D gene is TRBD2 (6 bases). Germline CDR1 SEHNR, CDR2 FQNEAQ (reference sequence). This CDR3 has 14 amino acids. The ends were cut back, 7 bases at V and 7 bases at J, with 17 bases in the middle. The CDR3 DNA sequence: TGTGCCAGCACCCAACGGACGGGGAGGAATGAGCAGTTCTTC. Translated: CASTQRTGRNEQFF.

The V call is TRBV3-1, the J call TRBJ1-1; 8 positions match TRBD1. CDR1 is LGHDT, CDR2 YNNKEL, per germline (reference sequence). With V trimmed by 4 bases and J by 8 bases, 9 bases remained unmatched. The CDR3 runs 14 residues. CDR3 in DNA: TGTGCCAGCAGCCCACAGGGGGGTGTGTCGGAAGCTTTCTTT. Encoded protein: CASSPQGGVSEAFF.